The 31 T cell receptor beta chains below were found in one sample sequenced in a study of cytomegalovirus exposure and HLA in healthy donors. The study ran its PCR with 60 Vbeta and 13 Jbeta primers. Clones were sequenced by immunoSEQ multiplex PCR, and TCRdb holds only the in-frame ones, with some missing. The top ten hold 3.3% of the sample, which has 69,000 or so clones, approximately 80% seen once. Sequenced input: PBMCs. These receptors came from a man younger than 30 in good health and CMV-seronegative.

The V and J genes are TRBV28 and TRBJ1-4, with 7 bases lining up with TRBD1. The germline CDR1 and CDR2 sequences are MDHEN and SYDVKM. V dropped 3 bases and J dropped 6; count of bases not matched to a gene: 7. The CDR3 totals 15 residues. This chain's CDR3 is CASSFSGTADEKLFF. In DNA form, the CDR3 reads TGTGCCAGCAGTTTCTCCGGGACAGCGGATGAAAAACTGTTTTTT.

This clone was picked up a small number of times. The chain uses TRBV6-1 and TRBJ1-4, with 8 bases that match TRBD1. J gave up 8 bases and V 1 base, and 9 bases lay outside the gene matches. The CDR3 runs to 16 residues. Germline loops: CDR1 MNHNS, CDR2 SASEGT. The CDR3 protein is CASSEVVGTGGEKLFF. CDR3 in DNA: TGTGCCAGCAGTGAAGTAGTGGGGACAGGCGGGGAAAAACTGTTTTTT.

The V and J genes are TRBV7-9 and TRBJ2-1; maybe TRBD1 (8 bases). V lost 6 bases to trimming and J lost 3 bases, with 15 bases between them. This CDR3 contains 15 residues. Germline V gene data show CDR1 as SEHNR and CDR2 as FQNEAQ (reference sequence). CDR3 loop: CASRQTGGGYNEQFF. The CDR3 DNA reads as TGTGCCAGCAGGCAAACAGGGGGGGGCTACAATGAGCAGTTCTTC.

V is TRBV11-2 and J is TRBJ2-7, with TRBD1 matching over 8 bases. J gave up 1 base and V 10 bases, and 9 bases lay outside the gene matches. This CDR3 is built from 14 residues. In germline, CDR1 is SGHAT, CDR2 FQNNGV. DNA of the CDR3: TGTGCCACGAATTGGGACAGGAGTTCCTACGAGCAGTACTTC. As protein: CATNWDRSSYEQYF.

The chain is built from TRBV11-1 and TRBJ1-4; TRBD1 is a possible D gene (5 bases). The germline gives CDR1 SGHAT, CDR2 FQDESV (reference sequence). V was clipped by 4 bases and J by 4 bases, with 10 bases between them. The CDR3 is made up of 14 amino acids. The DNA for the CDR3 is TGTGCCAGCAGCTCGATCGGACATAATGAAAAACTGTTTTTT. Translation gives CASSSIGHNEKLFF.

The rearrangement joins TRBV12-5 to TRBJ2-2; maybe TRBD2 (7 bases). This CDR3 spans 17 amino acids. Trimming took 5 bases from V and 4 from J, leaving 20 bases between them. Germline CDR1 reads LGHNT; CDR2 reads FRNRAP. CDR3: CASGMIGRGGGTGELFF. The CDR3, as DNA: TGTGCTAGTGGTATGATCGGCAGGGGAGGGGGCACCGGGGAGCTGTTTTTT.

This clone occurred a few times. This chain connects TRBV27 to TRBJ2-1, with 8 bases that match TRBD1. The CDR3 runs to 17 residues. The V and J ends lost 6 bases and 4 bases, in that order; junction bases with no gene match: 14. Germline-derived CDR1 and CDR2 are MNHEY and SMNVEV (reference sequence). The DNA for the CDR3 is TGTGCCAGCAGCTACCAGGGGGCGGGCAGCCGGTACAATGAGCAGTTCTTC. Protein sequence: CASSYQGAGSRYNEQFF.

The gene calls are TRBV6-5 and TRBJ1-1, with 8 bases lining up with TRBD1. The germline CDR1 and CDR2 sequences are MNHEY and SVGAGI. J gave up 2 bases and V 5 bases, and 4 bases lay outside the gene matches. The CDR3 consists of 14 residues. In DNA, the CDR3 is TGTGCCAGCAGTAACGGACAGGGAAACACTGAAGCTTTCTTT. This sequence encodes CASSNGQGNTEAFF.

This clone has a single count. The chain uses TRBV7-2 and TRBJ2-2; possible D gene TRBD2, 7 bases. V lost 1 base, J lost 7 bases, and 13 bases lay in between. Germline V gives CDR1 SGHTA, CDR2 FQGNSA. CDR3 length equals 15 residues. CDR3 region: CASSLGRGANGELFF. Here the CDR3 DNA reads TGTGCCAGCAGCTTAGGACGGGGGGCGAACGGGGAGCTGTTTTTT. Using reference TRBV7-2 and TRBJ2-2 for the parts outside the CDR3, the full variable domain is GAGVSQSPSNKVTEKGKDVELRCDPISGHTALYWYRQSLGQGLEFLIYFQGNSAPDKSGLPSDRFSAERTGGSVSTLTIQRTQQEDSAVYLCASSLGRGANGELFFGEGSRLTVL.

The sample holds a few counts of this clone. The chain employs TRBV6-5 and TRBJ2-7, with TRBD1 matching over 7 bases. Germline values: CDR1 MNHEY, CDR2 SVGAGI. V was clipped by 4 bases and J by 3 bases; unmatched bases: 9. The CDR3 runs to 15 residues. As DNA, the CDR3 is TGTGCCAGCAGTTCCCGACAGGGCTGGGGCTACGAGCAGTACTTC. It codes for CASSSRQGWGYEQYF.

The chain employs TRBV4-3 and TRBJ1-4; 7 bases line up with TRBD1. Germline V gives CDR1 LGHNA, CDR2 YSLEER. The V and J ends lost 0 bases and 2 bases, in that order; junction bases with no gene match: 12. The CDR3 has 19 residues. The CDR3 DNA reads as TGCGCCAGCAGCCAAGAAGTTATGAGGGGGCGCGGGACTAATGAAAAACTGTTTTTT. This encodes CASSQEVMRGRGTNEKLFF.

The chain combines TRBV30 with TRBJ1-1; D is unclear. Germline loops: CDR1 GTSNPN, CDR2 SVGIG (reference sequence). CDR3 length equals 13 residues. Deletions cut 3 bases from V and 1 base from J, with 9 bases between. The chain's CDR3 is CAWSGLRNTEAFF. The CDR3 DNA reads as TGTGCCTGGAGCGGACTGCGGAACACTGAAGCTTTCTTT.

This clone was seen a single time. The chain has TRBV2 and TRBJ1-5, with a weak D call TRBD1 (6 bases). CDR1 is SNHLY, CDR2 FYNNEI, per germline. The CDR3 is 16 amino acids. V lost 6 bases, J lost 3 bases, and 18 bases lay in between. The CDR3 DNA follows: TGTGCCAGCAGGGATACAGGGCCCTCTTACAATCAGCCCCAGCATTTT. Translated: CASRDTGPSYNQPQHF.

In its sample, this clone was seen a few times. CDR3 protein: CASSATTTGSEAFF. The CDR3 DNA sequence: TGTGCCAGTAGTGCAACGACGACAGGGTCTGAAGCTTTCTTT. This chain uses TRBV19 with TRBJ1-1, with 7 bases identical to TRBD1. The V and J ends lost 5 bases and 6 bases, in that order; junction bases with no gene match: 9. The germline V gene has CDR1 LNHDA and CDR2 SQIVND (reference sequence). The CDR3 contains 14 residues.

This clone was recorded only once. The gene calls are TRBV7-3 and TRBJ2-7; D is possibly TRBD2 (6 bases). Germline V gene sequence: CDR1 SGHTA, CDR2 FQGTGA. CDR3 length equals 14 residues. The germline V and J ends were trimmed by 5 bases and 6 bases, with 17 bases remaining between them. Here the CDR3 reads CASSPEPSGVEQYF. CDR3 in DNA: TGTGCCAGCAGCCCCGAACCTTCGGGGGTCGAGCAGTACTTC.

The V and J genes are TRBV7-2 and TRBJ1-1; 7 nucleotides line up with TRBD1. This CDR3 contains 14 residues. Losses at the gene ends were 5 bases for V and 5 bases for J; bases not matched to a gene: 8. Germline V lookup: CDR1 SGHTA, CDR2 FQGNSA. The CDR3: CASSERGQGTEAFF. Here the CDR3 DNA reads TGTGCCAGCAGCGAAAGGGGGCAGGGGACTGAAGCTTTCTTT.

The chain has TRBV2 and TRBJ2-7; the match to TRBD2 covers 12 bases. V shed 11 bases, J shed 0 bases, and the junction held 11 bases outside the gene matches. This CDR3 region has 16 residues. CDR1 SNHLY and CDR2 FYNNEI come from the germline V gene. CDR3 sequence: CALGGLAGFRSYEQYF. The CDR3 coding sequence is TGTGCCTTGGGGGGACTAGCGGGTTTTCGCTCCTACGAGCAGTACTTC. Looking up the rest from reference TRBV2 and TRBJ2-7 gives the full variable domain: EPEVTQTPSHQVTQMGQEVILRCVPISNHLYFYWYRQILGQKVEFLVSFYNNEISEKSEIFDDQFSVERPDGSNFTLKIRSTKLEDSAMYFCALGGLAGFRSYEQYFGPGTRLTVT.

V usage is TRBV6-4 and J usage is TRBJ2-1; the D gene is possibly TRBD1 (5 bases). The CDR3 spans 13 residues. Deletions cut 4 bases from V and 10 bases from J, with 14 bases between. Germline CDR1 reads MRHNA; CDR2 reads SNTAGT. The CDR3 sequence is CASSAMVAGEQFF. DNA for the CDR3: TGTGCCAGCAGTGCTATGGTAGCAGGGGAGCAGTTCTTC.

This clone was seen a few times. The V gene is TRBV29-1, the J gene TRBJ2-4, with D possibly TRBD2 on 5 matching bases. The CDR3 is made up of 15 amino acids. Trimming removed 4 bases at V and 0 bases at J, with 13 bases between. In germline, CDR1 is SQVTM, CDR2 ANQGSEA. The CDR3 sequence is CSVVEGGLAKNIQYF. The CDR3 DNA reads TGCAGCGTTGTTGAGGGTGGACTAGCCAAAAACATTCAGTACTTC.

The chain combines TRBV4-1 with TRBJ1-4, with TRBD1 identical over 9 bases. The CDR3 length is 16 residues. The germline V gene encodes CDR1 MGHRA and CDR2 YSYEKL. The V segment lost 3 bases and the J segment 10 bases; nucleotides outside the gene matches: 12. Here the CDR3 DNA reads TGCGCCAGCAGCCAGAGTTTAAGGGACAGGGCTGGAAAACTGTTTTTT. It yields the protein CASSQSLRDRAGKLFF.

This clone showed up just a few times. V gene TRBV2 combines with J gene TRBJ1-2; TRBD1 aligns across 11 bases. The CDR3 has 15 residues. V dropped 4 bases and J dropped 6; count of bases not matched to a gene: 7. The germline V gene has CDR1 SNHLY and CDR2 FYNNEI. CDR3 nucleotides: TGTGCCAGCAGTGGGGACAGGGGGTATCAAAATGGCTACACCTTC. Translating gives CASSGDRGYQNGYTF.

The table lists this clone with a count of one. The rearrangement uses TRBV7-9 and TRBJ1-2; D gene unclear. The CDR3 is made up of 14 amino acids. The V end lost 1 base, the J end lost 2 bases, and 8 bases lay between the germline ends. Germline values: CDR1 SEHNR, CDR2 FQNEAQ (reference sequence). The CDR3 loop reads CASSLGSGNYGYTF. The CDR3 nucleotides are TGTGCCAGCAGCTTAGGGTCGGGGAACTATGGCTACACCTTC.

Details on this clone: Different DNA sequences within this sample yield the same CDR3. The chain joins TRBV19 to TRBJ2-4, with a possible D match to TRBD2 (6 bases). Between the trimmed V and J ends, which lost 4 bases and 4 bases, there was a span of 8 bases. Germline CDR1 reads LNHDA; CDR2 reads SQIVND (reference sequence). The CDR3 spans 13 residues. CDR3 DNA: TGTGCCAGTAGTAGCGGGGCTAAAAACATTCAGTACTTC. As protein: CASSSGAKNIQYF.

In nucleotides, the CDR3 is TGTGCCAGCAGCACCGGGGGGCCCACAGATACGCAGTATTTT. This gives the protein CASSTGGPTDTQYF. The genes are TRBV14 and TRBJ2-3, with D tentatively TRBD2 (7 bases). Looked up from germline, CDR1 is SGHDN and CDR2 is FVKESK. The CDR3 totals 14 residues. Deletions cut 5 bases from V and 2 bases from J, with 11 bases between.

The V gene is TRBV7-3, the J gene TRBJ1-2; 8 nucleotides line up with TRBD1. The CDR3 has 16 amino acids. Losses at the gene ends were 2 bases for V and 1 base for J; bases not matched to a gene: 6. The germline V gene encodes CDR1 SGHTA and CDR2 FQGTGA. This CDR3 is CASSLWAGGLNYGYTF. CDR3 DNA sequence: TGTGCCAGCAGCTTATGGGCAGGGGGCCTTAACTATGGCTACACCTTC.

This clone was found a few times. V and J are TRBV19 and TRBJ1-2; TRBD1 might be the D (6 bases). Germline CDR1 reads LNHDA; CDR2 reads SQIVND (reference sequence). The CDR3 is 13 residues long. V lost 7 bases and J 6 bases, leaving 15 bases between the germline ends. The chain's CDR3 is CASTSRGANGYTF. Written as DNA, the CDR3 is TGTGCCAGTACGTCTCGGGGGGCTAATGGCTACACCTTC. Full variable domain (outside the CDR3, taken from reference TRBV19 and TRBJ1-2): DGGITQSPKYLFRKEGQNVTLSCEQNLNHDAMYWYRQDPGQGLRLIYYSQIVNDFQKGDIAEGYSVSREKKESFPLTVTSAQKNPTAFYLCASTSRGANGYTFGSGTRLTVV.

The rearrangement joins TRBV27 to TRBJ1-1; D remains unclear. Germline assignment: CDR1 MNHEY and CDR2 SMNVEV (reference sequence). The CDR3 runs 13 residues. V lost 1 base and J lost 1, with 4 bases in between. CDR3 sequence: CASSLLQNTEAFF. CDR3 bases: TGTGCCAGCAGTTTATTACAGAACACTGAAGCTTTCTTT.

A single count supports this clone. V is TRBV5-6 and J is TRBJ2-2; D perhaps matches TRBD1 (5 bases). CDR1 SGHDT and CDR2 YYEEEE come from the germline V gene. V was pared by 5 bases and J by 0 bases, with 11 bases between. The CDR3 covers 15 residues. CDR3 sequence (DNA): TGTGCCAGCAGTCTAGGGGTTTCGAACACCGGGGAGCTGTTTTTT. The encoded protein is CASSLGVSNTGELFF.

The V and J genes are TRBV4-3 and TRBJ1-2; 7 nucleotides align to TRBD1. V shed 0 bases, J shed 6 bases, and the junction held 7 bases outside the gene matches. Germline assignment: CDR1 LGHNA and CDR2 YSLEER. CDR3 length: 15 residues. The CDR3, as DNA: TGCGCCAGCAGCCAAGAGCCGAGTGGACAGGATGGCTACACCTTC. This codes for CASSQEPSGQDGYTF.

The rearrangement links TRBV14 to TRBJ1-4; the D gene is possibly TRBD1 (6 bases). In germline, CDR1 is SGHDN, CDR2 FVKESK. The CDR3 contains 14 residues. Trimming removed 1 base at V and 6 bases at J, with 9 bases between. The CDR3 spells CASSQGTVYEKLFF. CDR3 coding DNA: TGTGCCAGCAGCCAAGGGACAGTCTATGAAAAACTGTTTTTT.

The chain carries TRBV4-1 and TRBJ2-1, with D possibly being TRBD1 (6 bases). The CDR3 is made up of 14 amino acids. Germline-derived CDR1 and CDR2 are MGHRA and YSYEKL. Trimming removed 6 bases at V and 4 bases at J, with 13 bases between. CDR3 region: CASRAQGSYNEQFF. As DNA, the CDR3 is TGCGCCAGCAGAGCACAGGGTTCTTACAATGAGCAGTTCTTC.